These T cell receptor beta chains were read from a single sample in a study of T cells after yellow fever vaccination. TCRdb re-derived calls from the 5' RACE reads in MiXCR, one entry per CDR3 protein. Of about 230,000 distinct CDR3 sequences listed, less than 7.5% are singletons. The sequencing here drew on CD4+ T cells sorted from PBMCs, taken on the day of the yellow fever booster vaccination. The receptor set was obtained from a man aged 30-40 years who received the YFV17D yellow fever vaccine. CDR3s include the opening cysteine and the closing phenylalanine or tryptophan. The D gene is left open where the match is weak. Clone size appears in some rows only: once, few, many, or a class for an expanded clone.

j_gene,d_gene,abundance,v_gene,CDR3aa,CDR3nt
TRBJ2-1,TRBD2,many,TRBV6-2/TRBV6-3,CASRTSQAGERLQFF,TGTGCCAGCAGAACTTCGCAAGCGGGAGAGCGCTTGCAGTTCTTC
TRBJ2-3,-,-,TRBV5-4,CASSLATQSTDTQYF,TGTGCCAGCAGCTTGGCGACTCAGAGCACAGATACGCAGTATTTT
TRBJ1-1,-,few,TRBV30,CARKQGPITEAFF,TGTGCCAGAAAACAGGGCCCTATAACTGAAGCTTTCTTT
TRBJ2-1,TRBD1,-,TRBV5-4,CASSSRDRGYEQFF,TGTGCCAGCAGCTCCCGGGACAGGGGATATGAGCAGTTCTTC
TRBJ2-3,-,many,TRBV7-8,CASRNYLTDTQYF,TGTGCCAGCAGGAACTACCTGACAGATACGCAGTATTTT
TRBJ2-7,TRBD1,-,TRBV20-1,CSARAGDRKLYEQYF,TGCAGTGCTAGAGCGGGGGACAGGAAGTTATACGAGCAGTACTTC
TRBJ2-3,-,many,TRBV6-2/TRBV6-3,CASAPSAYTQYF,TGTGCCAGCGCTCCTTCCGCGTATACGCAGTATTTT
TRBJ2-7,TRBD2,-,TRBV5-1,CASSSRQAPRLAGGPGEQYF,TGCGCCAGCAGCTCCAGACAGGCACCTCGCCTAGCGGGAGGGCCAGGCGAGCAGTACTTC
TRBJ2-3,-,-,TRBV30,CACSYGIARRDTQYF,TGTGCCTGCAGTTACGGGATCGCCCGTCGAGATACGCAGTATTTT
TRBJ2-3,-,-,TRBV18,CASSPPPSSGADTQYF,TGTGCCAGCTCACCTCCCCCCTCCTCAGGGGCAGATACGCAGTATTTT
TRBJ1-6,-,few,TRBV6-5,CASTRQYNSPLHF,TGTGCCAGCACTAGACAATATAATTCACCCCTCCACTTT
TRBJ2-7,-,-,TRBV6-1,CASKEGASYEQYF,TGTGCCAGCAAGGAGGGGGCATCCTACGAGCAGTACTTC
TRBJ2-1,TRBD1,-,TRBV20-1,CSATTRTGSYNEQFF,TGCAGTGCTACCACTCGGACAGGCTCCTACAATGAGCAGTTCTTC
TRBJ1-2,-,-,TRBV25-1,CASSSGTHYGYTF,TGTGCCAGCAGTTCCGGGACTCACTATGGCTACACCTTC
TRBJ2-2,-,few,TRBV30,CAQRPGALNTGELFF,TGTGCCCAAAGGCCGGGAGCACTGAACACCGGGGAGCTGTTTTTT
TRBJ1-4,-,-,TRBV24-1,CATSDWDSRFIGKLFF,TGTGCCACCAGTGATTGGGATTCCCGGTTCATCGGAAAACTGTTTTTT
TRBJ2-5,-,many,TRBV10-3,CAISWTKGAETQYF,TGTGCCATCAGCTGGACTAAGGGTGCAGAGACCCAGTACTTC
TRBJ2-2,TRBD2,many,TRBV18,CASSLRGTSATNTGELFF,TGTGCCAGCTCACTTCGCGGGACTAGCGCAACGAACACCGGGGAGCTGTTTTTT
TRBJ2-5,-,-,TRBV7-9,CASSLAGGRFETQYF,TGTGCCAGCAGCTTAGCAGGCGGGCGGTTCGAGACCCAGTACTTC
TRBJ2-1,-,many,TRBV12-3/TRBV12-4,CASSFGAQYNEQFF,TGTGCCAGCAGTTTTGGGGCCCAATACAATGAGCAGTTCTTC
TRBJ2-2,-,-,TRBV29-1,CSVGGTVTNTGELFF,TGCAGCGTTGGAGGGACGGTCACGAACACCGGGGAGCTGTTTTTT
TRBJ2-3,TRBD1,many,TRBV4-3,CASSQDGRGSTDTQYF,TGCGCCAGCAGCCAAGATGGCAGGGGGAGCACAGATACGCAGTATTTT
TRBJ2-4,-,few,TRBV12-3/TRBV12-4,CASMRTGEDNIQYF,TGTGCCAGCATGAGGACGGGAGAGGATAACATTCAGTACTTC
TRBJ2-7,-,-,TRBV12-3/TRBV12-4,CASSIDRTYEQYF,TGTGCCAGCAGTATTGACCGAACCTACGAGCAGTACTTC
TRBJ1-2,TRBD1,few,TRBV7-2,CASSLVGSLQGGGGYTF,TGTGCCAGCAGCTTAGTAGGATCCCTGCAGGGGGGGGGTGGCTACACCTTC
TRBJ1-5,-,few,TRBV20-1,CSATLQGGMRIQPQHF,TGCAGTGCAACCCTACAGGGCGGGATGAGGATTCAGCCCCAGCATTTT
TRBJ1-5,-,many,TRBV6-5,CASSGPTTPQHF,TGTGCCAGCTCGGGCCCGACGACGCCCCAGCATTTT
TRBJ2-5,-,-,TRBV20-1,CSAKGPLQETQYF,TGCAGTGCCAAGGGCCCCTTACAAGAGACCCAGTACTTC
TRBJ2-3,-,few,TRBV10-3,CAIKSSPGQNSTDTQYF,TGTGCCATCAAGTCTTCGCCGGGACAAAATAGCACAGATACGCAGTATTTT
TRBJ2-5,TRBD1,-,TRBV18,CASSPLQGQGETQYF,TGTGCCAGCTCACCATTACAGGGGCAGGGAGAGACCCAGTACTTC
TRBJ1-3,TRBD1,few,TRBV2,CASRPGQGKTSGNTIYF,TGTGCCAGCAGGCCCGGACAGGGTAAAACCTCTGGAAACACCATATATTTT
TRBJ2-1,-,many,TRBV29-1,CSVGAGSYNEQFF,TGCAGCGTTGGGGCGGGATCCTACAATGAGCAGTTCTTC
TRBJ2-7,-,few,TRBV6-6,CASSYRDNYEQYF,TGTGCCAGCAGTTACCGGGACAACTACGAGCAGTACTTC
TRBJ2-1,TRBD2,many,TRBV19,CASSIHRTSPGNEQFF,TGTGCCAGTAGTATACACAGGACTAGCCCAGGCAATGAGCAGTTCTTC
TRBJ2-2,TRBD1,-,TRBV20-1,CSAARGPGELFF,TGCAGTGCTGCCAGGGGGCCCGGGGAGCTGTTTTTT
TRBJ2-1,TRBD1,-,TRBV28,CASSFWTGYNEQFF,TGTGCCAGCAGTTTCTGGACAGGGTACAATGAGCAGTTCTTC
TRBJ2-3,-,-,TRBV5-4,CASTRDTSTDTQYF,TGTGCCAGCACAAGGGACACCAGCACAGATACGCAGTATTTT
TRBJ1-1,-,many,TRBV10-3,CAISDYDSKAFF,TGTGCCATCAGTGATTACGACAGCAAAGCTTTCTTT
TRBJ2-7,-,many,TRBV5-1,CASSLWAFGQRAEQYF,TGCGCCAGCAGCTTGTGGGCCTTTGGCCAGCGGGCCGAGCAGTACTTC
TRBJ2-7,-,-,TRBV15,CATSRDGAGAGGSYEQYF,TGTGCCACCAGCAGAGATGGGGCCGGCGCTGGGGGATCCTACGAGCAGTACTTC
TRBJ1-1,-,many,TRBV19,CASSMRQGFPIMNTEAFF,TGTGCCAGTAGTATGCGGCAGGGCTTTCCCATTATGAACACTGAAGCTTTCTTT
TRBJ2-3,TRBD2,-,TRBV7-6,CASSLELADYTDTQYF,TGTGCCAGCAGCTTAGAACTAGCGGATTACACAGATACGCAGTATTTT
TRBJ2-3,TRBD2,many,TRBV20-1,CSATPGGRMNTQYF,TGCAGTGCCACCCCGGGCGGGAGGATGAATACGCAGTATTTT
TRBJ1-5,TRBD1,-,TRBV20-1,CSAGTELDQPQHF,TGCAGTGCGGGGACAGAGTTAGATCAGCCCCAGCATTTT
TRBJ1-2,-,few,TRBV18,CASSPRDWDYGYTF,TGTGCCAGCTCACCACGGGATTGGGACTATGGCTACACCTTC